This T cell receptor (beta chain) was captured in a study of blood T cell repertoires in COVID-19 (dated by TCRdb to the early 2020s). At the level of the whole study: Collaborator samples came from the United States, Italy and Spain and covered acute and convalescent phases of COVID-19. A de-identified subject ID, COVID-19 status, age in years and sex were almost always included in the sample metadata. The dataset comprised deeply sampled blood TCRbeta repertoires from subjects exposed to, actively infected with, or recovered from COVID-19. Samples came from the ongoing ImmuneRACE study (first 160 participants) plus 1,254 subjects from 6 global collaborators. The material from the prospective study consisted of cDNA or gDNA derived from T cells, B-cell-depleted T cells, or PBMCs. Where HLA class I and class II types were available, the types were taken from metadata supplied by the sample provider, not from assay-based typing. The repertoires were released in a freely available public database meant as a resource for research on the immune response to SARS-CoV-2. Study-wide conclusions, independent of this receptor: Clinical and demographic metadata were provided uncurated, with the amount varying by source and participant.

Concerning this clone: The antigen it binds to is not known. No base quality values were provided; no much bigger clone lies one nucleotide off.

The germline V gene sets CDR1 to SGHAT and CDR2 to FQNNGV. Trimming takes 2 bases off V and 4 bases off J; junction bases not matched to a gene: 14. Including cysteine and phenylalanine, the CDR3 has 18 amino acids. The entry retains the CDR3 DNA only, 54 bases that are in frame from base 1. One collaborating source in Seattle enrolled patients while the patients were actively infected and followed the patients over time throughout the course of disease. Whole blood was collected in K2EDTA tubes by collaborating institutions according to the institutions' own protocols. For TCRbeta analysis, collaborators shipped samples as frozen whole blood, isolated PBMCs, or DNA extracted from either of those sample types. TCRbeta CDR3 regions were amplified from genomic DNA using the immunoSEQ Assay, a bias-controlled multiplex PCR. The original methods were these. The number of nucleated cells in each sample was estimated by amplification of reference gene primers within the assay. To quantify the absolute abundance of each unique TCRbeta CDR3 rearrangement, sequence reads were collapsed and filtered. For each sample, productive Simpson clonality was calculated as the square root of Simpson's diversity index across productive rearrangements. TCRdb's version of the immuneACCESS table is confined to in-frame rearrangements and falls short of the full clone set. An unresolved V gene accounts for under half of the shortfall where checked; the remainder is of unknown origin. That table furnishes V, J and clone size, whereas the DNA furnished D and trimming. The sample table shows about 410,000 clones, and 89% are seen once. The top ten clonotypes cover roughly 1.6% of the sample.

The rearranged segments are TRBV11-2 and TRBJ1-2, and TRBD1 matches 9 of the central bases. The sequenced sample consisted of peripheral blood. The sequence derives from a middle-aged woman with COVID-19, enrolled during active disease. The DNA is as follows: TGTGCCAGCAGCTTAAAAAGGGGACAGGGACCATTTGGCTATGGCTACACCTTC. Its product reads: CASSLKRGQGPFGYGYTF.